A single sample gave rise to the 19 T cell receptor beta chains below, sequenced in a study of PD-1 blockade in classical Hodgkin lymphoma. Regarding time point: cycle 4 day 1 (C4D1), after about 6 weeks of nivolumab. Each and every patient relapsed after autologous stem cell transplantation, and patients got differing brentuximab vedotin exposure. With magnetic negative selection, CD4+ T cells were purified from PBMCs that had been thawed. Sequencing used immunoSEQ multiplex PCR; TCRdb keeps in-frame clones, though not all of them. Of 25,000 to 35,000 clones listed, about 85% are singletons. Specimen: CD4+ T cells from blood, collected before the fourth cycle of nivolumab. These receptor sequences come from a human donor with classical Hodgkin lymphoma.

In its sample, this clone was seen once. This chain joins TRBV11-2 and TRBJ2-7; possibly TRBD1 or TRBD2 for D (5 bases each). Trimming removed 5 bases at V and 0 bases at J, with 14 bases between. The CDR3 length is 15 residues. The germline CDR1 and CDR2 sequences are SGHAT and FQNNGV. This CDR3 is CASSLGTASSYEQYF. DNA of the CDR3: TGTGCCAGCAGCCTGGGGACGGCGAGCTCCTACGAGCAGTACTTC.

This chain joins TRBV7-9 and TRBJ2-7; D gene ambiguous. Trimming took 1 base from V and 7 from J, leaving 8 bases between them. There are 12 residues in the CDR3. Germline values: CDR1 SEHNR, CDR2 FQNEAQ (reference sequence). This CDR3 reads CASSLVGREQYF. The CDR3 nucleotides read TGTGCCAGCAGCTTAGTAGGGCGGGAGCAGTACTTC.

The chain has TRBV4-1 and TRBJ2-1; TRBD2 agrees at 8 bases. Germline values: CDR1 MGHRA, CDR2 YSYEKL. There are 21 residues in the CDR3. V gave up 0 bases and J gave up 2 bases; unmatched junction bases: 18. The CDR3 spells CASSQDLSPLPGGLPYNEQFF. The CDR3 bases are TGCGCCAGCAGCCAAGATTTGTCCCCTTTACCGGGAGGGTTGCCCTACAATGAGCAGTTCTTC.

The rearrangement joins TRBV9 to TRBJ2-5, with D tentatively TRBD1 or TRBD2 (6 bases each). Germline loops: CDR1 SGDLS, CDR2 YYNGEE. The length of the CDR3 is 14 residues. V gave up 3 bases and J gave up 5 bases, with 14 bases separating them. The CDR3 nucleotides read TGTGCCAGCAGCGCCGAGGGGGGCCGGGAGACCCAGTACTTC. This translates into CASSAEGGRETQYF.

V gene TRBV27 combines with J gene TRBJ1-1, with TRBD1 matching over 7 bases. J lost 0 bases, V lost 4 bases, and 11 bases had no gene match. Germline loops: CDR1 MNHEY, CDR2 SMNVEV (reference sequence). The CDR3 length is 17 residues. The CDR3 DNA sequence: TGTGCCAGCAGTTCCCTCCGGGACAGTAGAATGAACACTGAAGCTTTCTTT. Amino acids: CASSSLRDSRMNTEAFF.

This sequence joins TRBV10-3 and TRBJ2-6, with D maybe TRBD2 (6 bases). The CDR3 covers 17 residues. Germline V gene data show CDR1 as ENHRY and CDR2 as SYGVKD. V gave up 3 bases and J gave up 2 bases, with 14 bases separating them. The CDR3 spells CAISDQEGKPGANVLTF. The DNA for the CDR3 is TGTGCCATCAGTGACCAGGAGGGGAAGCCTGGGGCCAACGTCCTGACTTTC.

The chain employs TRBV18 and TRBJ2-7, with 8 nucleotides matching TRBD1. Germline V gene lookup returns CDR1 KGHSH and CDR2 LQKENI. This CDR3 contains 15 residues. V lost 2 bases, J lost 3 bases, and 6 bases stayed unmatched. Written as DNA, the CDR3 is TGTGCCAGCTCACCAATTCCAGGGGGCAGCTACGAGCAGTACTTC. Protein sequence: CASSPIPGGSYEQYF. The full variable domain, rest sourced from reference TRBV18 and TRBJ2-7, is NAGVMQNPRHLVRRRGQEARLRCSPMKGHSHVYWYRQLPEEGLKFMVYLQKENIIDESGMPKERFSAEFPKEGPSILRIQQVVRGDSAAYFCASSPIPGGSYEQYFGPGTRLTVT.

The V gene is TRBV19, the J gene TRBJ2-5; 12 bases line up with TRBD2. The CDR3 runs to 17 residues. V was pared by 1 base and J by 4 bases, with 7 bases of the junction left unmatched. Germline V gene data show CDR1 as LNHDA and CDR2 as SQIVND (reference sequence). The CDR3 coding sequence is TGTGCCAGTAGTATAGTTCGGACTAGCGGGATCGCAGAGACCCAGTACTTC. It specifies CASSIVRTSGIAETQYF.

V gene TRBV7-9 combines with J gene TRBJ2-5, with TRBD1 matching 7 bases. The trim removed 1 base at V and 5 bases at J, leaving 7 bases unmatched. The CDR3 loop spans 15 amino acids. Germline V lookup: CDR1 SEHNR, CDR2 FQNEAQ (reference sequence). CDR3: CASSLVARGLETQYF. The CDR3, as DNA: TGTGCCAGCAGCTTAGTCGCAAGGGGGCTTGAGACCCAGTACTTC. The entire variable domain, with the rest obtained from reference TRBV7-9 and TRBJ2-5, is as follows: DTGVSQNPRHKITKRGQNVTFRCDPISEHNRLYWYRQTLGQGPEFLTYFQNEAQLEKSRLLSDRFSAERPKGSFSTLEIQRTEQGDSAMYLCASSLVARGLETQYFGPGTRLLVL.

J is TRBJ2-7 and V is TRBV7-2, with unresolved D. Per the germline V gene, CDR1 is SGHTA and CDR2 is FQGNSA. Trimming left V 6 bases short and J 1 base short, with 16 bases between. This CDR3 is 15 amino acids long. The CDR3 is CASRQRLWGSYEQYF. For the CDR3, the DNA is TGTGCCAGCAGACAGCGATTGTGGGGTTCCTACGAGCAGTACTTC.

The chain recombines TRBV18 with TRBJ2-1; a possible D gene is TRBD2 (5 bases). The CDR3 spans 12 residues. V lost 5 bases, J lost 9 bases, and 11 bases lay in between. Germline V gene sequence: CDR1 KGHSH, CDR2 LQKENI. The CDR3 here is CASSSGMGEQFF. The CDR3 DNA sequence: TGTGCCAGCTCATCCGGGATGGGTGAGCAGTTCTTC.

The genes are TRBV16 and TRBJ2-7; D unresolved. Germline lookup yields CDR1 KGHSY and CDR2 FQNENV. The V end was cut by 5 bases, the J end by 4 bases, with 15 bases between. This CDR3 has 14 residues. The CDR3 sequence: CASSSRRSGYEQYF. CDR3 coding DNA: TGTGCCAGCAGCTCGCGTCGGTCCGGGTACGAGCAGTACTTC.

The chain uses TRBV18 and TRBJ2-6, with no clear D. CDR1 KGHSH and CDR2 LQKENI come from the germline V gene. V dropped 3 bases and J dropped 4 bases, with 7 bases sitting between them. This CDR3 is built from 14 residues. CDR3 amino acids: CASSPPGGANVLTF. CDR3 nucleotides: TGTGCCAGCTCACCCCCCGGGGGGGCCAACGTCCTGACTTTC.

J is TRBJ1-3 and V is TRBV6-1, with D unresolved. The CDR3 length is 16 residues. Trimming left V 4 bases short and J 0 bases short, with 13 bases between. Germline loops: CDR1 MNHNS, CDR2 SASEGT. The CDR3 region is CASSALRSHSGNTIYF. The CDR3 bases are TGTGCCAGCAGTGCCCTTCGCAGCCACTCTGGAAACACCATATATTTT.

This chain joins TRBV11-2 and TRBJ2-5; either TRBD1 or TRBD2 may supply D (5 bases each). The CDR3 covers 15 residues. Looked up from germline, CDR1 is SGHAT and CDR2 is FQNNGV. The V and J ends lost 6 bases and 2 bases respectively, with 16 bases between them. CDR3 DNA sequence: TGTGCCAGCAGTCAGGGACCTGGTCCACAAGAGACCCAGTACTTC. It is translated as CASSQGPGPQETQYF.

The chain links TRBV5-6 to TRBJ2-5; tentative D call: TRBD1 (5 bases). V was shortened by 4 bases and J by 5 bases, with 12 bases between the two germline ends. Germline values: CDR1 SGHDT, CDR2 YYEEEE. The CDR3 contains 13 residues. CDR3 region: CASSAVGPETQYF. Written as DNA, the CDR3 is TGTGCCAGCAGCGCCGTGGGGCCGGAGACCCAGTACTTC.

V usage is TRBV6-6 and J usage is TRBJ2-1; 9 nucleotides align to TRBD2. The trim removed 6 bases at V and 5 bases at J, leaving 5 bases unmatched. The length of the CDR3 is 14 residues. Germline V gene sequence: CDR1 MNHNY, CDR2 SVGAGI (reference sequence). The CDR3 is CASRPSGNHNEQFF. The CDR3 nucleotides are TGTGCCAGCAGACCTAGCGGGAATCACAATGAGCAGTTCTTC.

This chain links TRBV18 with TRBJ1-5; 8 bases align to TRBD1. Germline V gives CDR1 KGHSH, CDR2 LQKENI. Unmatched junction bases numbered 4, after V lost 0 bases and J lost 6 bases. This CDR3 contains 15 residues. DNA for the CDR3: TGTGCCAGCTCACCACCGGACAGGGTGCGTCAGCCCCAGCATTTT. It encodes CASSPPDRVRQPQHF.

V usage is TRBV9 and J usage is TRBJ2-5; 9 bases align to TRBD1. This CDR3 region has 15 residues. Germline CDR1 reads SGDLS; CDR2 reads YYNGEE. Losses at the gene ends were 2 bases for V and 3 bases for J; bases not matched to a gene: 5. The CDR3 DNA follows: TGTGCCAGCAGCGTGAGGGGGACAGGGAAAGAGACCCAGTACTTC. As protein: CASSVRGTGKETQYF.